The source of this T cell receptor (beta chain) is a study of identical twins. TCRdb itself ran the 5' RACE reads through MiXCR, one entry per CDR3 protein. This table has roughly 1,500,000 distinct CDR3 sequences, about 30% appearing once. Study-wide results and limits: For cord blood, abundant beta clonotypes had fewer insertions, unlike memory repertoires, which showed none. Those out-of-frame alpha sequences shared by twins showed an excess of low generation probability. Invariant T cells like MAIT and iNKT could partly confound the zero-insertion analyses.

Of note for this clonotype: Its specificity is unknown.

This CDR3 is built from 12 residues. Germline loops: CDR1 DFQATT, CDR2 SNEGSKA (reference sequence). Trimming took 7 bases from V and 5 from J; bases not matched to a gene: 5. The chain carries TRBV20-1 and TRBJ2-1; 7 bases agree with TRBD2. This TCR was recovered from a newborn girl in good health. The sequencing input was cord blood. The CDR3 here is CSGRGINNEQFF. The CDR3 DNA reads TGCAGTGGGCGGGGGATCAACAATGAGCAGTTCTTC.